This T cell receptor beta chain came from a study of beta chain features in type 1 diabetes. This clone was counted only a few times. Its antigen is not known. General study results and limits: In the patient group, naive, central memory and Treg TCRB repertoires seemed more alike than in the healthy donor group. Equally in patients and controls, shorter templates might have been favored by PCR. Shorter TCRB CDR3s, moderately but significantly so, were found in Type 1 diabetes patients in all four CD4+ subsets. Fewer junction insertions and more nucleotide deletions appeared in type 1 diabetes patients.

The study reverse transcribed the entire isolated RNA, so it sequenced expressed TCRB transcripts. Profiled with immunoSEQ multiplex PCR; TCRdb holds only in-frame clones, not every one. The table records some 280,000 clones, roughly an eighth of them present only once. On average, the one heparinised blood draw given by each donor was around 120 mL. The specimen sequenced was naive CD4+ T cells from blood. The clonotype originates from a man aged 25 to 40 with type 1 diabetes.

The CDR3 nucleotides are TGTGCCAGCAGCCAAGGGGGGCCAAATCAGCCCCAGCATTTT. Translating gives CASSQGGPNQPQHF. The chain employs TRBV4-2 and TRBJ1-5, with TRBD1 as a possible D gene (6 bases). Germline values: CDR1 LGHNA, CDR2 YNFKEQ. This CDR3 is 14 amino acids long. Trimming cost V 1 base and J 4 bases, with 8 bases left between them.